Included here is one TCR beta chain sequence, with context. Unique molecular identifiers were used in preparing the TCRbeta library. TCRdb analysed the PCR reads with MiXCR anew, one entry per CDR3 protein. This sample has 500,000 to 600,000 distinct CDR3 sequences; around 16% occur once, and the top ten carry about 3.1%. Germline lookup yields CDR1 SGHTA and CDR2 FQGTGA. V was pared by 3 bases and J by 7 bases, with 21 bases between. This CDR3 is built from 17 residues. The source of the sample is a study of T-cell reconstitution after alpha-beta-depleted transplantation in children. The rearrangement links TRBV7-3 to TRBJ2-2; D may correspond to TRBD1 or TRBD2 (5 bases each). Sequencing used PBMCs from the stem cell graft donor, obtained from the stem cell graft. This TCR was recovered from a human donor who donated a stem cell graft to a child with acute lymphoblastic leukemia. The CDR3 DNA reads TGTGCCAGCAGCTTCGGGCCCGGGACCACAAAGGGCGGGGAGCTGTTTTTT. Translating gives CASSFGPGTTKGGELFF.